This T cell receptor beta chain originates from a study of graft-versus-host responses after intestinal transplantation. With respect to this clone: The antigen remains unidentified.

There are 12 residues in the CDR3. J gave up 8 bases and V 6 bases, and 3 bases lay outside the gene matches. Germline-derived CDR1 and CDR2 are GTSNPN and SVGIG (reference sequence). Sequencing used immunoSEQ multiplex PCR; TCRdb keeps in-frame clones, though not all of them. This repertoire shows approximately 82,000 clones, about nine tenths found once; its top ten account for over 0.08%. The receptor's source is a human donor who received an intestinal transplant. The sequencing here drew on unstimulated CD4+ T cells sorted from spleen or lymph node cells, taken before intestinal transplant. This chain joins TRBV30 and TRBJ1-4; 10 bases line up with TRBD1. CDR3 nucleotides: TGTGCCTGTGACAGGGGGCAGGAAAAACTGTTTTTT. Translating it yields CACDRGQEKLFF. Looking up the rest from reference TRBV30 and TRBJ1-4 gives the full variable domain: SQTIHQWPATLVQPVGSPLSLECTVEGTSNPNLYWYRQAAGRGLQLLFYSVGIGQISSEVPQNLSASRPQDRQFILSSKKLLLSDSGFYLCACDRGQEKLFFGSGTQLSVL.